This T cell receptor beta chain was found in a study of shared clonotypes between healthy human individuals. Study results and caveats: The four-donor shared clonotypes exceeded non-shared clonotypes in generation probability, with non-shared ones scoring lower.

Germline V lookup: CDR1 SQVTM, CDR2 ANQGSEA. V shed 2 bases and J 3 bases; nucleotides not matched to a gene: 3. The length of the CDR3 is 14 residues. In the original analysis: ImmunoSEQ gave junction-only sequences without quality scores, so filtering differed. The data were produced by immunoSEQ multiplex PCR, yet TCRdb's version contains in-frame clones alone and is incomplete. The V and J calls and clone size are taken from that table; D and trimming were inferred from the DNA. This repertoire shows some 500,000 clones, roughly 95% found once; its top ten account for 0.05% to 0.07%. In the case of this clone: Its antigen is undetermined.

Every donor was a Caucasian adult from Nashville, Tennessee. This TCR derives from a woman aged 30 to 39 in good health. The chain joins TRBV29-1 to TRBJ1-3, with 8 bases that match TRBD1. Sequencing was carried out using naive CD4+ T cells sorted from blood. Subset: CD45RA+ positively selected. CDR3 coding DNA: TGCAGCGTTGAACCGGACAGGGTTGGAAACACCATATATTTT. It encodes CSVEPDRVGNTIYF.